Shown below are 24 T cell receptor beta chains from a single sample sequenced in a study of long-term antiretroviral therapy in people with HIV. A v3.0 immunoSEQ assay was performed at survey level. TCRdb's copy holds only in-frame clones and misses some; the assay was immunoSEQ multiplex PCR. This sample carries fewer than 45,000 clones, roughly 95% of them seen once, and the ten largest clones take about 3%. Sequencing used unsorted PBMCs, obtained 3.7 years after starting antiretroviral therapy. The receptor source for this set is a woman in her 50s with HIV.

The rearrangement links TRBV10-3 to TRBJ2-5; TRBD2 matches at 12 bases. The CDR3 consists of 17 residues. V lost 3 bases and J lost 4; bases outside the gene matches: 9. CDR1 and CDR2 (germline): ENHRY, SYGVKD. In nucleotides, the CDR3 is TGTGCCATCAGTGAAACCGGGACTAGCGGGTTACGAGAGACCCAGTACTTC. It encodes CAISETGTSGLRETQYF.

The chain is built from TRBV9 and TRBJ2-7; 8 positions match TRBD1. The CDR3 has 14 residues. Germline CDR1 reads SGDLS; CDR2 reads YYNGEE. Trimming at V came to 5 bases and at J to 3 bases, leaving 7 bases not matched to a gene. The CDR3 nucleotides read TGTGCCAGCAGTTCAAGGACAGGGTACTACGAGCAGTACTTC. It is translated as CASSSRTGYYEQYF. The whole variable domain, filled in from reference TRBV9 and TRBJ2-7, reads DSGVTQTPKHLITATGQRVTLRCSPRSGDLSVYWYQQSLDQGLQFLIQYYNGEERAKGNILERFSAQQFPDLHSELNLSSLELGDSALYFCASSSRTGYYEQYFGPGTRLTVT.

The chain links TRBV7-9 to TRBJ2-7; D uncertain. V lost 0 bases, J lost 1 base, and 4 bases lay in between. CDR1 is SEHNR, CDR2 FQNEAQ, per germline (reference sequence). CDR3 length equals 13 residues. The DNA for the CDR3 is TGTGCCAGCAGCTTAGCGCAGTCCTACGAGCAGTACTTC. Its protein product is CASSLAQSYEQYF.

The chain employs TRBV6-5 and TRBJ2-3; no clear D. CDR1 and CDR2 from the germline V gene are MNHEY and SVGAGI. Trimming took 3 bases from V and 3 from J, leaving 7 bases between them. The CDR3 loop spans 13 amino acids. CDR3 protein: CASSYRWTDTQYF. CDR3 DNA: TGTGCCAGCAGTTATCGCTGGACAGATACGCAGTATTTT.

This chain uses TRBV6-1 with TRBJ1-5; possible D gene TRBD1, 5 bases. This CDR3 contains 15 residues. With 6 bases removed from V and 6 bases from J, the gap between germline ends came to 18 bases. Looked up from germline, CDR1 is MNHNS and CDR2 is SASEGT. CDR3 nucleotides: TGTGCCAGCAGGAAGTTAGGAGGGGCGGCTCAGCCCCAGCATTTT. As protein: CASRKLGGAAQPQHF.

The chain joins TRBV10-1 to TRBJ2-2; 9 bases agree with TRBD1. The CDR3 has 16 residues. Trimming cost V 0 bases and J 6 bases; bases outside gene matches: 5. Germline lookup yields CDR1 WNHNN and CDR2 SYGVQD (reference sequence). The DNA for the CDR3 is TGCGCCAGCAGTGAGTCGGGACAGGGATACCCCGGGGAGCTGTTTTTT. This sequence encodes CASSESGQGYPGELFF.

The chain uses TRBV6-5 and TRBJ2-1; 8 bases map to TRBD1. Trimming removed 7 bases from V and 1 base from J; junction bases left unmatched: 6. The CDR3 covers 15 residues. Germline CDR1 is MNHEY and CDR2 is SVGAGI. CDR3: CASIRTGPSYNEQFF. CDR3 nucleotide sequence: TGTGCCAGCATCAGGACAGGGCCATCCTACAATGAGCAGTTCTTC.

The V and J genes are TRBV6-6 and TRBJ1-5; no clear D gene. Trimming removed 3 bases at V and 7 bases at J, with 10 bases between. CDR1 and CDR2 (germline): MNHNY, SVGAGI (reference sequence). This CDR3 has 13 amino acids. The CDR3 here is CASSYGEWQPQHF. CDR3 DNA sequence: TGTGCCAGCAGTTATGGGGAGTGGCAGCCCCAGCATTTT.

The chain uses TRBV6-5 and TRBJ1-5; 7 positions agree with TRBD1. V was pared by 5 bases and J by 6 bases, with 4 bases of the junction left unmatched. This CDR3 comprises 13 residues. Germline CDR1 MNHEY, CDR2 SVGAGI. The DNA of the CDR3 is TGTGCCAGCAGTCTCGACAGGGTTCAGCCCCAGCATTTT. This encodes CASSLDRVQPQHF.

The genes are TRBV30 and TRBJ1-3, with a weak D call TRBD1 (5 bases). The germline CDR1 and CDR2 sequences are GTSNPN and SVGIG (reference sequence). The CDR3 runs to 14 residues. The V gene lost 0 bases and the J gene lost 4 bases, with 10 bases spanning the gap. CDR3 in DNA: TGTGCCTGGAGTGTATCAGGGTTCGGAAACACCATATATTTT. This codes for CAWSVSGFGNTIYF.

The chain recombines TRBV6-5 with TRBJ2-5; either TRBD1 or TRBD2 may supply D (5 bases each). Germline loops: CDR1 MNHEY, CDR2 SVGAGI. CDR3 length equals 16 residues. Trimming left V 1 base short and J 2 bases short, with 14 bases between. CDR3 coding DNA: TGTGCCAGCAGTTACTTTATTGGGACGGCTCAAGAGACCCAGTACTTC. Protein sequence: CASSYFIGTAQETQYF.

The chain links TRBV7-2 to TRBJ2-5; maybe TRBD1 (6 bases). V was pared by 4 bases and J by 5 bases, with 14 bases between. There are 14 residues in the CDR3. The germline gives CDR1 SGHTA, CDR2 FQGNSA. The CDR3 sequence is CASSSEQGGETQYF. CDR3 nucleotides: TGTGCCAGCAGCTCCGAACAGGGCGGGGAGACCCAGTACTTC.

V usage is TRBV11-2 and J usage is TRBJ1-5; D gene unclear. Per germline, CDR1 SGHAT and CDR2 FQNNGV. The CDR3 is 15 amino acids. V was shortened by 0 bases and J by 4 bases, with 10 bases between the two germline ends. CDR3 region: CASSLEGSANQPQHF. CDR3 DNA: TGTGCCAGCAGCTTAGAGGGAAGTGCGAATCAGCCCCAGCATTTT.

CDR3 coding DNA: TGTGCCAGCAGCAATCCTCCGGGACAGGGGGGCGTAGGGGCCTACGAGCAGTACTTC. Its translation: CASSNPPGQGGVGAYEQYF. The J gene is TRBJ2-7, the V gene TRBV7-9; 11 bases map to TRBD1. This CDR3 has 19 amino acids. The germline CDR1 and CDR2 sequences are SEHNR and FQNEAQ (reference sequence). Trimming took 5 bases from V and 2 from J; bases not matched to a gene: 17.

V usage is TRBV10-3 and J usage is TRBJ1-1; maybe TRBD1 (5 bases). The germline V gene has CDR1 ENHRY and CDR2 SYGVKD. The CDR3 spans 13 residues. V was trimmed by 10 bases and J by 4 bases, leaving 16 bases between them. The chain's CDR3 is CATTEGGGTEAFF. In DNA, the CDR3 is TGTGCCACTACCGAGGGTGGGGGCACTGAAGCTTTCTTT.

This clone has only one observation. The rearrangement links TRBV10-3 to TRBJ2-2; 7 nucleotides match TRBD1. V shed 11 bases and J 6 bases; nucleotides not matched to a gene: 3. The V gene's germline CDR1 is ENHRY and CDR2 SYGVKD. This CDR3 region has 11 residues. The CDR3 sequence is CAVQGAGELFF. The CDR3 DNA is TGTGCCGTCCAGGGGGCCGGGGAGCTGTTTTTT.

The V call is TRBV6-6, the J call TRBJ1-5, with 9 bases fitting TRBD1. CDR1 MNHNY and CDR2 SVGAGI come from the germline V gene (reference sequence). The CDR3 loop spans 16 amino acids. With 8 bases clipped from V and 3 bases from J, the junction kept 11 bases outside the gene matches. The CDR3 sequence is CASLPADRGSNQPQHF. The DNA for the CDR3 is TGTGCCAGCCTTCCCGCGGACAGGGGATCCAATCAGCCCCAGCATTTT.

This chain joins TRBV29-1 and TRBJ1-2; 7 nucleotides line up with TRBD1. The CDR3 is made up of 12 amino acids. CDR1 is SQVTM, CDR2 ANQGSEA, per germline. The J segment lost 7 bases and the V segment lost 4 bases, leaving 6 bases of the junction unmatched. The CDR3 spells CSVVEGASGYTF. Here the CDR3 DNA reads TGCAGCGTTGTCGAGGGGGCGAGTGGCTACACCTTC.

The chain uses TRBV6-5 and TRBJ1-2; D may be TRBD1 (5 bases). Germline CDR1 is MNHEY and CDR2 is SVGAGI. V was pared by 1 base and J by 4 bases, with 13 bases between. The CDR3 is made up of 15 amino acids. The CDR3: CASSYFLGGVYGYTF. The DNA for the CDR3 is TGTGCCAGCAGTTACTTTTTGGGGGGGGTCTATGGCTACACCTTC.

The genes are TRBV19 and TRBJ1-5, with 7 bases aligning to TRBD1. From germline, CDR1 is LNHDA and CDR2 SQIVND (reference sequence). J was trimmed by 5 bases and V by 6 bases; bases with no gene match: 10. CDR3 length equals 15 residues. In nucleotides, the CDR3 is TGTGCCAGTAGCCTTATCGGGGACAGTGATCAGCCCCAGCATTTT. Encoded protein: CASSLIGDSDQPQHF.

The rearrangement joins TRBV5-1 to TRBJ2-3; D might be TRBD1 (6 bases). The V and J ends lost 4 bases and 10 bases respectively, with 13 bases between them. CDR3 size: 12 residues. CDR1 SGHRS and CDR2 YFSETQ come from the germline V gene. The CDR3 bases are TGCGCCAGCAGCGCGACAGGTAGCGCGCAGTATTTT. As protein: CASSATGSAQYF.

This chain connects TRBV14 to TRBJ2-7; D may be TRBD1 (5 bases). Germline CDR1 and CDR2: SGHDN and FVKESK. V lost 3 bases, J lost 3 bases, and 9 bases lay in between. The CDR3 has 13 amino acids. CDR3 sequence: CASSQIDSYEQYF. The DNA for the CDR3 is TGTGCCAGCAGCCAGATAGACAGCTACGAGCAGTACTTC.

V usage is TRBV5-6 and J usage is TRBJ2-3; D is uncertain. V was shortened by 1 base and J by 6 bases, with 15 bases between the two germline ends. Per the germline V gene, CDR1 is SGHDT and CDR2 is YYEEEE. The CDR3 is made up of 15 amino acids. CDR3 loop: CASSLSPSPRDTQYF. CDR3 sequence (DNA): TGTGCCAGCAGCTTGTCCCCTAGTCCAAGGGATACGCAGTATTTT.

This chain joins TRBV5-1 and TRBJ2-3, with TRBD2 matching 9 bases. The CDR3 has 13 amino acids. CDR1 and CDR2 (germline): SGHRS, YFSETQ. With V trimmed by 6 bases and J by 7 bases, 6 bases remained unmatched. The CDR3 DNA sequence: TGCGCCAGCACCCTGCGGGGGGGCCATACGCAGTATTTT. Protein product: CASTLRGGHTQYF.